This T cell receptor beta chain was documented in a study of T cells after yellow fever vaccination. Notes on this clonotype: Its specificity is unknown.

TCRdb re-called the 5' RACE reads with MiXCR, one entry per CDR3 protein. The sample includes around 330,000 distinct CDR3 sequences, around 3.9% of them seen just once. General study results and limits: When the response was secondary, it was weaker but reached its peak faster, day 5 versus 15. Post-booster samples contained most primary-vaccination clones (approximately 96% CD4, about 90% CD8).

The source was PBMCs, collected on the day of the yellow fever booster vaccination. The receptor's source is a man in his late teens or twenties who received the YFV17D yellow fever vaccine.

CDR3 sequence: CASSLVDRAPANYGYTF. CDR3 bases: TGTGCCAGCAGCTTGGTGGACAGGGCCCCCGCCAACTATGGCTACACCTTC. The genes are TRBV5-4 and TRBJ1-2; 8 bases agree with TRBD1. The trim removed 0 bases at V and 2 bases at J, leaving 9 bases unmatched. The germline V gene has CDR1 SGHNT and CDR2 YYREEE (reference sequence). This CDR3 is built from 17 residues.